This paragraph covers one T cell receptor (beta chain) sequence. Its antigen remains unidentified. This CDR3 contains 14 residues. Trimming removed 5 bases at V and 3 bases at J, with 14 bases between. CDR1 is SGHVS, CDR2 FQNEAQ, per germline. This entry belongs to a study of PD-1 blockade in classical Hodgkin lymphoma. Study findings and constraints: Repertoire difference causes, possibly disease activity or prior therapy, remain undefined.

Here immunoSEQ multiplex PCR was the method, and the copy in TCRdb shows in-frame clones only, minus some. The sample contains 10,000 to 15,000 clones, 91% of which appear only once. Relapse was seen in all patients after autologous stem cell transplantation, and brentuximab vedotin exposure was variable. This rearrangement joins TRBV7-8 to TRBJ2-7; possibly TRBD1 or TRBD2 for D (5 bases each). This clonotype originated in a human donor with classical Hodgkin lymphoma. Sequences were derived from peripheral blood mononuclear cells (PBMCs), sampled at baseline. Here the CDR3 reads CASSLPGGYYEQYF. CDR3 coding DNA: TGTGCCAGCAGCCTCCCTGGGGGTTACTACGAGCAGTACTTC.